The clone carrying this T cell receptor beta chain has more than one count but fewer than ten. The repertoire was sequenced with immunoSEQ multiplex PCR; TCRdb's copy has only in-frame clones and lacks some. Of some 330,000 clones in the sample, more than 85% were seen once. The data are from a study of blood T cell repertoires in COVID-19. Two negative PCRs, clearance, or symptom resolution characterized the recovered Cohort 3 donors. The sequenced sample consisted of PBMCs or T cells enriched from blood (not recorded which). The receptor comes from a woman aged 30 to 39 who had recovered from COVID-19.

The CDR3 DNA reads TGCAGTGCTAGTGCAGGTCTTAATTCACCCCTCCACTTT. This translates into CSASAGLNSPLHF. This rearrangement joins TRBV20-1 to TRBJ1-6; D is unclear. Germline values: CDR1 DFQATT, CDR2 SNEGSKA (reference sequence). The CDR3 is made up of 13 amino acids. Trimming pared 3 bases from V and 6 bases from J, leaving 9 bases between.